This passage covers 17 T cell receptor beta chains from one sample sequenced in a study of OX40 agonist ivuxolimab in advanced cancers. Clones were sequenced by immunoSEQ multiplex PCR, and TCRdb holds only the in-frame ones, with some missing. This table has tens of thousands of clones, 85% to 95% appearing once. Material: CD4+ or CD8+ T cells sorted from blood, obtained in a trial of the OX40 agonist ivuxolimab. The receptors were sampled from an adult with an advanced solid tumor such as melanoma, head and neck, liver or kidney cancer.

J is TRBJ2-3 and V is TRBV10-1; D not resolved. CDR1 and CDR2 from the germline V gene are WNHNN and SYGVQD (reference sequence). This CDR3 has 14 residues. V was clipped by 3 bases and J by 4 bases, with 11 bases between them. CDR3: CASSEVIGADTQYF. The DNA for the CDR3 is TGCGCCAGCAGTGAAGTCATCGGTGCAGATACGCAGTATTTT.

The rearrangement links TRBV30 to TRBJ2-7, with D possibly being TRBD1 or TRBD2 (5 bases each). V was trimmed by 0 bases and J by 2 bases, leaving 17 bases between them. The CDR3 is made up of 16 amino acids. CDR1 and CDR2 (germline): GTSNPN, SVGIG (reference sequence). The CDR3 loop reads CAWSVPGTDLPYEQYF. The CDR3 DNA reads as TGTGCCTGGAGTGTTCCCGGGACCGATCTTCCCTACGAGCAGTACTTC.

Only one count was recorded for this clone. The chain has TRBV16 and TRBJ2-2; TRBD1 agrees at 7 bases. In germline, CDR1 is KGHSY, CDR2 FQNENV. V lost 2 bases and J lost 5; bases outside the gene matches: 5. This CDR3 has 15 amino acids. The CDR3 nucleotides read TGTGCCAGCAGCCAAAGTGAGGGGGCAACCGGGGAGCTGTTTTTT. Protein product: CASSQSEGATGELFF.

The chain combines TRBV19 with TRBJ2-1, with D perhaps matching TRBD2 (6 bases). Trimming took 1 base from V and 2 from J, leaving 12 bases between them. The germline V gene has CDR1 LNHDA and CDR2 SQIVND (reference sequence). The CDR3 has 16 amino acids. For the CDR3, the DNA is TGTGCCAGTAGTATAGTGGGACTGGCCGCCTACAATGAGCAGTTCTTC. Translated: CASSIVGLAAYNEQFF.

The chain is built from TRBV27 and TRBJ2-1; no reliable D call. V shed 3 bases and J shed 4 bases, with 4 bases lying between them. The germline V gene has CDR1 MNHEY and CDR2 SMNVEV (reference sequence). CDR3 size: 12 residues. The CDR3, as DNA: TGTGCCAGCAGTTTTGGGTACAATGAGCAGTTCTTC. Protein product: CASSFGYNEQFF.

The chain carries TRBV7-3 and TRBJ2-1; 14 bases align to TRBD2. The V gene end was trimmed by 0 bases and the J gene end by 0 bases; junction bases not matched to a gene: 1. Germline V gene lookup returns CDR1 SGHTA and CDR2 FQGTGA. This CDR3 has 18 amino acids. For the CDR3, the DNA is TGTGCCAGCAGCTTAACGGGACTAGCGGGGGACTCCTACAATGAGCAGTTCTTC. Translating it yields CASSLTGLAGDSYNEQFF.

This chain links TRBV5-8 with TRBJ1-1; D is perhaps TRBD1 (5 bases). The germline gives CDR1 SGHTS, CDR2 YDEGEE. Trimming shortened V by 2 bases and J by 6 bases, and 8 bases separated the two germline ends. There are 12 residues in the CDR3. CDR3 region: CASSFAGPEAFF. The CDR3 nucleotides read TGTGCCAGCAGCTTCGCAGGGCCTGAAGCTTTCTTT.

Here the CDR3 reads CASSRTSGPNNEQFF. The CDR3 region has the DNA TGTGCCAGTAGTAGGACTAGCGGGCCCAACAATGAGCAGTTCTTC. The chain has TRBV19 and TRBJ2-1; 11 nucleotides align to TRBD2. CDR1 and CDR2 from the germline V gene are LNHDA and SQIVND (reference sequence). The CDR3 spans 15 residues. V lost 4 bases and J lost 5; bases outside the gene matches: 4.

This chain connects TRBV7-9 to TRBJ1-2, with 8 bases matching TRBD1. The CDR3 is 15 residues long. Per the germline V gene, CDR1 is SEHNR and CDR2 is FQNEAQ (reference sequence). V was pared by 5 bases and J by 3 bases, with 8 bases of the junction left unmatched. The CDR3 DNA reads TGTGCCAGCAGCCCATCGACAGGGGACTACTATGGCTACACCTTC. Translating it yields CASSPSTGDYYGYTF.

The V gene is TRBV9, the J gene TRBJ2-5, with a possible D match to TRBD2 (5 bases). This CDR3 is built from 17 residues. Per the germline V gene, CDR1 is SGDLS and CDR2 is YYNGEE. Trimming removed 0 bases at V and 0 bases at J, with 15 bases between. The CDR3 nucleotides read TGTGCCAGCAGCGTAGGAGGGCCAACTGAACACCAAGAGACCCAGTACTTC. Its translation: CASSVGGPTEHQETQYF.

V gene TRBV15 combines with J gene TRBJ2-1; 11 nucleotides line up with TRBD2. Trimming cost V 1 base and J 4 bases; bases outside gene matches: 6. The V gene's germline CDR1 is LNHNV and CDR2 YYDKDF (reference sequence). There are 17 residues in the CDR3. DNA of the CDR3: TGTGCCACCAGCAGAGGGGTAGCGGGGGGGTTTTACAATGAGCAGTTCTTC. Translation gives CATSRGVAGGFYNEQFF.

This clone was observed once. V is TRBV11-3 and J is TRBJ2-2; TRBD1 matches 9 bases. V shed 5 bases, J shed 10 bases, and the junction held 11 bases outside the gene matches. There are 15 residues in the CDR3. Germline V gene data show CDR1 as SGHNT and CDR2 as YENEEA. DNA of the CDR3: TGTGCCAGCAGCCCGAGACAGGGGGGACTTCAGGAGCTGTTTTTT. Residues: CASSPRQGGLQELFF.

The chain joins TRBV29-1 to TRBJ2-3, with 8 bases matching TRBD2. The CDR3 is 14 residues long. Germline CDR1 reads SQVTM; CDR2 reads ANQGSEA. Trimming removed 7 bases from V and 3 bases from J; junction bases left unmatched: 9. The CDR3 here is CSGSGGRGTDTQYF. Here the CDR3 DNA reads TGCAGCGGATCGGGGGGGCGTGGGACAGATACGCAGTATTTT.

This chain links TRBV10-3 with TRBJ2-5; D unclear. CDR1 and CDR2 from the germline V gene are ENHRY and SYGVKD. This CDR3 spans 13 amino acids. The V end lost 2 bases, the J end lost 5 bases, and 9 bases lay between the germline ends. CDR3 region: CAISEGYLETQYF. CDR3 nucleotides: TGTGCCATCAGTGAGGGCTACCTGGAGACCCAGTACTTC.

V gene TRBV4-3 combines with J gene TRBJ2-7; 8 positions agree with TRBD1. This CDR3 comprises 16 residues. The junction had 12 bases not matched to a gene; V was cut back by 3 bases and J by 5 bases. Per germline, CDR1 LGHNA and CDR2 YSLEER. The CDR3 here is CASSHGSGTGFNEQYF. The CDR3 DNA sequence: TGCGCCAGCAGCCATGGCTCCGGGACAGGATTCAACGAGCAGTACTTC.

The V and J genes are TRBV28 and TRBJ2-7; 8 bases align to TRBD1. This CDR3 is 13 amino acids long. The ends lost 7 bases at V and 3 bases at J; junction bases unmatched: 5. Germline lookup yields CDR1 MDHEN and CDR2 SYDVKM. CDR3 in DNA: TGTGCCAGCAAAGAAACAGGGGGCTACGAGCAGTACTTC. Translation gives CASKETGGYEQYF.

The chain carries TRBV9 and TRBJ1-2; D is unclear. Germline CDR1 is SGDLS and CDR2 is YYNGEE. The CDR3 contains 13 residues. V gave up 0 bases and J gave up 4 bases, with 7 bases separating them. The CDR3 spells CASSVDDTYGYTF. The DNA for the CDR3 is TGTGCCAGCAGCGTAGACGACACCTATGGCTACACCTTC.